The 17 T cell receptor beta chains below all came from one sample that was sequenced in a study of shared clonotypes between healthy human individuals. Measured with immunoSEQ multiplex PCR; TCRdb has only the in-frame clones, and not every one. The sample lists 2.3 million or so clones; more than 85% were seen once. Sequenced input: naive CD4+ T cells from PBMCs. Specified subset: CD45RA+ positively selected. The receptors shown here come from a man aged 18 to 30 in good health. Some clones in this sample may be carry-over from other donors' samples.

V is TRBV5-6 and J is TRBJ2-7; a possible D gene is TRBD1 (6 bases). Germline CDR1 reads SGHDT; CDR2 reads YYEEEE. CDR3 size: 13 residues. The V gene lost 1 base and the J gene lost 9 bases, with 14 bases spanning the gap. In DNA form, the CDR3 reads TGTGCCAGCAGCTTGAACAGGGAAGTTAGGCAGTACTTC. It is translated as CASSLNREVRQYF.

The rearrangement uses TRBV5-1 and TRBJ1-1; 8 bases map to TRBD1. The CDR3 runs to 14 residues. CDR1 is SGHRS and CDR2 is YFSETQ in the germline V gene. V lost 4 bases to trimming and J lost 6 bases; unmatched junction nucleotides: 8. This chain's CDR3 is CASSIQGGDAEAFF. The CDR3 DNA is TGCGCCAGCAGCATACAGGGGGGAGATGCTGAAGCTTTCTTT.

The gene calls are TRBV10-1 and TRBJ2-7; D could derive from TRBD1 or TRBD2 (5 bases each). From germline, CDR1 is WNHNN and CDR2 SYGVQD (reference sequence). There are 15 residues in the CDR3. V was cut by 0 bases and J by 5 bases, with 14 bases left in between. In DNA, the CDR3 is TGCGCCAGCAGTGAGTCTCTGTACGGGGACCACGAGCAGTACTTC. Residues: CASSESLYGDHEQYF.

This clone was observed a handful of times. The rearrangement joins TRBV14 to TRBJ2-7; D is unresolved. Trimming removed 1 base from V and 0 bases from J, with 13 bases in between. CDR1 and CDR2 from the germline V gene are SGHDN and FVKESK. There are 16 residues in the CDR3. For the CDR3, the DNA is TGTGCCAGCAGCCAAGGAACGACCCGCGGCTCCTACGAGCAGTACTTC. Protein: CASSQGTTRGSYEQYF.

The chain is built from TRBV27 and TRBJ2-4; TRBD1 matches 11 bases. From germline, CDR1 is MNHEY and CDR2 SMNVEV (reference sequence). The V gene end was trimmed by 5 bases and the J gene end by 8 bases; junction bases not matched to a gene: 14. The CDR3 has 17 residues. The CDR3 DNA reads TGTGCCAGCAGTAGCTTCCCGGGACAGGGGGGGTCGGACATTCAGTACTTC. This encodes CASSSFPGQGGSDIQYF.

This chain joins TRBV9 and TRBJ2-5, with D maybe TRBD2 (6 bases). The CDR3 has 15 amino acids. The germline V gene has CDR1 SGDLS and CDR2 YYNGEE. Trimming cost V 0 bases and J 2 bases, with 11 bases left between them. CDR3 sequence (DNA): TGTGCCAGCAGCGTAGGCGGTAGCGGTCAAGAGACCCAGTACTTC. Amino acids: CASSVGGSGQETQYF.

V usage is TRBV7-2 and J usage is TRBJ2-2; 15 bases agree with TRBD2. The CDR3 runs 17 residues. V shed 5 bases, J shed 8 bases, and the junction held 9 bases outside the gene matches. Germline V gene data show CDR1 as SGHTA and CDR2 as FQGNSA. CDR3 nucleotide sequence: TGTGCCAGCAGCGCCCGTGCGGGACTAGCGGGAGGAGGGGAGCTGTTTTTT. Its translation is CASSARAGLAGGGELFF.

The V call is TRBV7-9, the J call TRBJ1-5, with 7 bases fitting TRBD1. Trimming cost V 8 bases and J 5 bases; bases outside gene matches: 6. Germline CDR1 SEHNR, CDR2 FQNEAQ (reference sequence). This CDR3 has 13 residues. CDR3 sequence reads: CASRQGQDQPQHF. CDR3 in DNA: TGTGCCAGCCGACAGGGTCAGGATCAGCCCCAGCATTTT.

In its sample, this clone was seen once. The chain has TRBV5-1 and TRBJ1-2; D might be TRBD1 (5 bases). CDR1 is SGHRS and CDR2 is YFSETQ in the germline V gene. The CDR3 has 16 residues. The V and J ends lost 4 bases and 8 bases respectively, with 24 bases between them. CDR3: CASSQSAGTERGGYTF. As DNA, the CDR3 is TGCGCCAGCAGCCAATCAGCCGGGACCGAACGCGGCGGCTACACCTTC.

A single count supports this clone. Other nucleotide sequences from this sample produce the same CDR3. The rearrangement uses TRBV5-1 and TRBJ2-3, with no clear D. Trimming cost V 1 base and J 2 bases, with 11 bases left between them. Germline loops: CDR1 SGHRS, CDR2 YFSETQ. The CDR3 length is 15 residues. Here the CDR3 DNA reads TGCGCCAGCAGCTTGCTTGGAAGCTACACAGATACGCAGTATTTT. This encodes CASSLLGSYTDTQYF.

The chain recombines TRBV5-6 with TRBJ1-4, with 12 bases that match TRBD1. V trimming: 4 bases; J trimming: 5 bases; junction bases outside the gene matches: 9. The germline gives CDR1 SGHDT, CDR2 YYEEEE. The CDR3 has 17 residues. The CDR3 region has the DNA TGTGCCAGCAGCCCGTCCCGGGACAGGGGGCAAAATGAAAAACTGTTTTTT. Its translation: CASSPSRDRGQNEKLFF.

A word on this clone: Other DNA variants within this sample encode the same CDR3. The chain has TRBV5-1 and TRBJ2-5, with D hard to call. The V end lost 2 bases, the J end lost 1 base, and 6 bases lay between the germline ends. Germline V CDR1 and CDR2: SGHRS, YFSETQ. The CDR3 is made up of 13 amino acids. CDR3 DNA: TGCGCCAGCAGCTTCCCGCCCCAAGAGACCCAGTACTTC. Translation gives CASSFPPQETQYF.

A single count supports this clone. V and J are TRBV30 and TRBJ2-1; TRBD2 is a possible D gene (5 bases). This CDR3 is built from 11 residues. With 8 bases removed from V and 4 bases from J, the gap between germline ends came to 9 bases. Germline lookup yields CDR1 GTSNPN and CDR2 SVGIG (reference sequence). This CDR3 reads CARRGYNEQFF. The CDR3 region has the DNA TGTGCCCGCCGAGGGTACAATGAGCAGTTCTTC.

V and J are TRBV5-1 and TRBJ1-5; 9 nucleotides line up with TRBD1. Germline V lookup: CDR1 SGHRS, CDR2 YFSETQ. V lost 0 bases to trimming and J lost 6 bases; unmatched junction nucleotides: 7. The CDR3 extends over 16 amino acids. This CDR3 is CASSLEPTGGGQPQHF. CDR3 nucleotides: TGCGCCAGCAGCTTGGAACCTACAGGGGGCGGTCAGCCCCAGCATTTT. Full variable domain (rest looked up from reference TRBV5-1 and TRBJ1-5): KAGVTQTPRYLIKTRGQQVTLSCSPISGHRSVSWYQQTPGQGLQFLFEYFSETQRNKGNFPGRFSGRQFSNSRSEMNVSTLELGDSALYLCASSLEPTGGGQPQHFGDGTRLSIL.

The rearrangement joins TRBV5-8 to TRBJ1-1, with D possibly TRBD1 on 5 matching bases. CDR1 and CDR2 (germline): SGHTS, YDEGEE. The CDR3 consists of 15 residues. Trimming took 4 bases from V and 0 from J, leaving 13 bases between them. CDR3 amino acids: CASSLGVELNTEAFF. CDR3 bases: TGTGCCAGCAGCCTGGGGGTAGAGCTGAACACTGAAGCTTTCTTT.

The chain is built from TRBV6-6 and TRBJ1-5; D is perhaps TRBD1 (6 bases). Germline CDR1 reads MNHNY; CDR2 reads SVGAGI (reference sequence). V was pared by 1 base and J by 3 bases, with 10 bases between. The CDR3 is made up of 15 amino acids. Here the CDR3 reads CASSYYRGANQPQHF. The CDR3 nucleotides read TGTGCCAGCAGTTACTATAGGGGGGCCAATCAGCCCCAGCATTTT.

J is TRBJ1-1 and V is TRBV4-1; D uncertain. The CDR3 covers 15 residues. Germline loops: CDR1 MGHRA, CDR2 YSYEKL. Trimming left V 5 bases short and J 5 bases short, with 18 bases between. The CDR3 loop reads CASSTSMPSGTEAFF. Written as DNA, the CDR3 is TGCGCCAGCAGCACCTCTATGCCAAGCGGGACTGAAGCTTTCTTT.